These 6 T cell receptor beta chains originate from one sample sequenced in a study of T cell responses to AZD1222 COVID-19 vaccine. Profiled with immunoSEQ multiplex PCR; TCRdb holds only in-frame clones, not every one. The data contain approximately 110,000 clones, approximately 88% of them singletons. The specimen was peripheral blood, collected on day 0 of AZD1222 vaccination. The receptors were gathered from an adult in good health.

For the CDR3, the DNA is TGTGCCAGCGCCCCTAACGGGGAGACCCAGTACTTC. Protein product: CASAPNGETQYF. The rearrangement links TRBV27 to TRBJ2-5; D not resolved. This CDR3 contains 12 residues. Germline V gene sequence: CDR1 MNHEY, CDR2 SMNVEV (reference sequence). Trimming took 8 bases from V and 5 from J, leaving 12 bases between them.

The chain recombines TRBV28 with TRBJ1-6; D not certain. Germline-derived CDR1 and CDR2 are MDHEN and SYDVKM. V was trimmed by 6 bases and J by 9 bases, leaving 12 bases between them. This CDR3 is 13 amino acids long. The chain's CDR3 is CASRSTRVSPLHF. CDR3 bases: TGTGCCAGCAGATCAACTAGGGTTTCACCCCTCCACTTT.

The V and J genes are TRBV7-2 and TRBJ1-5, with D maybe TRBD1 (5 bases). The CDR3 sequence is 15 residues long. V was shortened by 5 bases and J by 2 bases, with 13 bases between the two germline ends. Germline lookup yields CDR1 SGHTA and CDR2 FQGNSA. This CDR3 reads CASSPGTMGNQPQHF. In DNA form, the CDR3 reads TGTGCCAGCAGCCCCGGGACTATGGGCAATCAGCCCCAGCATTTT.

CDR3 coding DNA: TGTGCCAGCAGCTACCCGGTGACAGGCAGCATGAACACTGAAGCTTTCTTT. Its protein is CASSYPVTGSMNTEAFF. The rearrangement uses TRBV28 and TRBJ1-1; maybe TRBD1 (6 bases). The CDR3 extends over 17 amino acids. V was cut by 6 bases and J by 0 bases, with 20 bases left in between. The V gene's germline CDR1 is MDHEN and CDR2 SYDVKM.

The chain carries TRBV7-2 and TRBJ1-3; D is ambiguous. The ends were cut back, 1 base at V and 0 bases at J, with 4 bases in the middle. Per germline, CDR1 SGHTA and CDR2 FQGNSA. CDR3 length equals 14 residues. The CDR3: CASSLDSSGNTIYF. In nucleotides, the CDR3 is TGTGCCAGCAGCTTAGATAGCTCTGGAAACACCATATATTTT.

This rearrangement joins TRBV7-2 to TRBJ2-1, with 7 bases lining up with TRBD2. Germline V gene lookup returns CDR1 SGHTA and CDR2 FQGNSA. V lost 4 bases, J lost 1 base, and 4 bases stayed unmatched. CDR3 size: 15 residues. The CDR3, as DNA: TGTGCCAGCAGCTGGGGCGGGGGATCCTACAATGAGCAGTTCTTC. It is translated as CASSWGGGSYNEQFF.